This entry concerns a single T cell receptor beta chain. What it binds is not known. Using RNA transcripts as the source, TCR beta CDR3 regions were amplified. First-round RT-PCR with HTBI primers amplified the TCR CDR3 region. TCRdb re-derived calls from the multiplex PCR reads in MiXCR, one entry per CDR3 protein. The table lists more than 350,000 distinct CDR3 sequences, roughly 15% of them singletons. Under 3 months was the duration of disease in ophthalmopathy patients, who also had a Clinical Activity Score of at least 3 and a NOSPECS grade of at least 4. Exclusion of a patient resulted from uncontrolled infection, other autoimmune disease, pregnancy or lactation. The CDR3 runs 16 residues. After removal of 3 bases from V and 2 bases from J, the junction contained 3 bases not matched to a gene. The data were obtained in a study of T cells in Graves' hyperthyroidism and ophthalmopathy. Study-wide context: Peripheral blood was obtained at initial diagnosis, preceding any treatment. Overall study findings and caveats: With a median lead of about six months before onset, the model predicted ophthalmopathy.

The chain combines TRBV12-3 or TRBV12-4 with TRBJ1-3, with TRBD1 matching over 11 bases. Sequencing was carried out using blood. The source is a woman aged 25 to 39 with Graves' ophthalmopathy. CDR3 protein: CASSLGQGDAGNTIYF. CDR3 DNA sequence: TGTGCCAGCAGTTTGGGACAGGGGGACGCTGGAAACACCATATATTTT.